The present entry profiles one T cell receptor beta chain with its context. This entry comes from a study of PD-1 blockade in classical Hodgkin lymphoma. Relapses following autologous stem cell transplantation were seen in all patients, with brentuximab vedotin exposure varying. Data came from immunoSEQ multiplex PCR; TCRdb stores just in-frame clones and leaves some out. Of around 65,000 clones detected, roughly nine tenths appear once; the ten largest clones hold approximately 16%. The CDR3 length is 17 residues. The germline gives CDR1 PRHDT, CDR2 FYEKMQ (reference sequence). V shed 5 bases and J 0 bases; nucleotides not matched to a gene: 6.

The sequencing here drew on peripheral blood mononuclear cells (PBMCs), taken at baseline. The receptor's source is a human donor with classical Hodgkin lymphoma. The gene calls are TRBV13 and TRBJ2-6, with 8 nucleotides matching TRBD1. CDR3 bases: TGTGCCAGCAGCCTGGACAGGGCCCCCTCTGGGGCCAACGTCCTGACTTTC. This sequence encodes CASSLDRAPSGANVLTF.